This TCR beta chain stems from a study of blood T cell repertoires in COVID-19. The overall study: Acute-phase and convalescent COVID-19 samples originated in the United States, Italy and Spain. The cDNA or gDNA used as material had been derived from T cells, B-cell-depleted T cells, or PBMCs.

The ends were cut back, 0 bases at V and 1 base at J, with 12 bases in the middle. Germline V gives CDR1 GTSNPN, CDR2 SVGIG (reference sequence). CDR3 length: 15 residues. Per the authors' pipeline: Amplified reference gene primers provided the basis for estimating nucleated cell counts. The method was immunoSEQ multiplex PCR; TCRdb's version includes in-frame clones alone and lacks a portion of them. D and trimming were read from the DNA, whereas the V and J calls and clone size are those reported in that table. The data hold fewer than 300,000 clones, with more than 85% observed a single time. The clonotype originates from a man aged 30 to 45 with acute or convalescent COVID-19. V and J are TRBV30 and TRBJ1-1, with a tentative D call TRBD1 (5 bases). Sequencing input: peripheral blood. CDR3 DNA sequence: TGTGCCTGGAGTGTATCAGGGACTTGGAACACTGAAGCTTTCTTT. Translation: CAWSVSGTWNTEAFF.